The 13 T cell receptor beta chains reported below all come from one sample, sequenced in a study of shared clonotypes between healthy human individuals. Clones were sequenced by immunoSEQ multiplex PCR, and TCRdb holds only the in-frame ones, with some missing. The profile shows roughly 1,500,000 clones, 95% to 99% of them singletons. The sample consisted of naive CD4+ T cells sorted from blood. The subset was: CD45RA+ positively selected. Receptor source: a man aged 25-45 years in good health.

This clone has more than one count but fewer than ten. One junction end does not reproduce the germline sequence, and a read error may be involved. The rearrangement uses TRBV7-9 and TRBJ1-1; 7 bases align to TRBD1. CDR1 and CDR2 from the germline V gene are SEHNR and FQNEAQ (reference sequence). The CDR3 has 16 amino acids. The CDR3 bases are TGTGCCAACAGCCCTCAATCGACAGGGTCGGACACTGAAGCTTTCTTT. This codes for CANSPQSTGSDTEAFF.

V and J are TRBV7-3 and TRBJ2-2; 7 bases fit TRBD2. The CDR3 has 17 amino acids. The ends lost 4 bases at V and 4 bases at J; junction bases unmatched: 12. The germline V gene encodes CDR1 SGHTA and CDR2 FQGTGA. The DNA for the CDR3 is TGTGCCAGCAGCTCTGGGACTAACCGACGCGGCACCGGGGAGCTGTTTTTT. Protein sequence: CASSSGTNRRGTGELFF.

The CDR3 region has the DNA TGCAGTGCTAGAAACCATGAGCAGTTCTTC. Translated: CSARNHEQFF. The chain links TRBV20-1 to TRBJ2-1; D is uncertain. Between the trimmed V and J ends, which lost 2 bases and 8 bases, there was a span of 4 bases. The V gene's germline CDR1 is DFQATT and CDR2 SNEGSKA (reference sequence). The CDR3 consists of 10 residues.

A note on this clone: The identical CDR3 is also encoded by other nucleotide sequences in the sample. The chain combines TRBV18 with TRBJ2-2; 7 nucleotides agree with TRBD1. The germline CDR1 and CDR2 sequences are KGHSH and LQKENI. This CDR3 has 16 amino acids. V was clipped by 3 bases and J by 2 bases; unmatched bases: 6. The CDR3 nucleotides read TGTGCCAGCTCACCTAGGACAGGAGTAAACACCGGGGAGCTGTTTTTT. Protein: CASSPRTGVNTGELFF.

This chain uses TRBV5-1 with TRBJ2-1; TRBD2 aligns across 8 bases. V lost 3 bases, J lost 1 base, and 6 bases stayed unmatched. This CDR3 has 16 residues. The V gene's germline CDR1 is SGHRS and CDR2 YFSETQ. Here the CDR3 DNA reads TGCGCCAGCAGCTCGCTTGGACTAGCTTCCTACAATGAGCAGTTCTTC. Translation: CASSSLGLASYNEQFF.

The chain links TRBV9 to TRBJ2-1; D may be TRBD2 (5 bases). The germline gives CDR1 SGDLS, CDR2 YYNGEE. This CDR3 region has 16 residues. V dropped 0 bases and J dropped 2 bases, with 12 bases sitting between them. In DNA form, the CDR3 reads TGTGCCAGCAGCGTAGATGGCGGGCGGGCCTACAATGAGCAGTTCTTC. As protein: CASSVDGGRAYNEQFF. Together with reference TRBV9 and TRBJ2-1, the CDR3 gives the full variable domain: DSGVTQTPKHLITATGQRVTLRCSPRSGDLSVYWYQQSLDQGLQFLIQYYNGEERAKGNILERFSAQQFPDLHSELNLSSLELGDSALYFCASSVDGGRAYNEQFFGPGTRLTVL.

The chain couples TRBV27 to TRBJ1-2; D is perhaps TRBD1 (5 bases). The V and J ends lost 6 bases and 4 bases respectively, with 9 bases between them. The germline gives CDR1 MNHEY, CDR2 SMNVEV (reference sequence). The CDR3 runs to 12 residues. The CDR3 is CASRGPGYGYTF. The CDR3 DNA follows: TGTGCCAGCAGGGGACCAGGCTATGGCTACACCTTC.

The chain carries TRBV28 and TRBJ1-1, with 7 bases lining up with TRBD1. V shed 3 bases, J shed 5 bases, and the junction held 15 bases outside the gene matches. Germline CDR1 MDHEN, CDR2 SYDVKM. This CDR3 has 17 amino acids. CDR3: CASSFPPPTGRNTEAFF. CDR3 coding DNA: TGTGCCAGCAGTTTCCCCCCGCCGACAGGGAGGAATACTGAAGCTTTCTTT. Complete variable domain (other parts from reference TRBV28 and TRBJ1-1): DVKVTQSSRYLVKRTGEKVFLECVQDMDHENMFWYRQDPGLGLRLIYFSYDVKMKEKGDIPEGYSVSREKKERFSLILESASTNQTSMYLCASSFPPPTGRNTEAFFGQGTRLTVV.

This sequence joins TRBV2 and TRBJ2-3; no definite D call. The CDR3 runs to 15 residues. The V and J ends lost 2 bases and 2 bases respectively, with 11 bases between them. Germline CDR1 SNHLY, CDR2 FYNNEI. CDR3 DNA sequence: TGTGCCAGCAGTGAATCAGGAAAAAACACAGATACGCAGTATTTT. Protein product: CASSESGKNTDTQYF.

V gene TRBV18 combines with J gene TRBJ1-5, with D tentatively TRBD1 (5 bases). The V end lost 4 bases, the J end lost 4 bases, and 14 bases lay between the germline ends. In germline, CDR1 is KGHSH, CDR2 LQKENI. The length of the CDR3 is 15 residues. This chain's CDR3 is CASSQGAPGNQPQHF. In DNA, the CDR3 is TGTGCCAGCTCACAAGGGGCTCCGGGAAATCAGCCCCAGCATTTT. Based on the CDR3 plus reference TRBV18 and TRBJ1-5, the full variable domain is NAGVMQNPRHLVRRRGQEARLRCSPMKGHSHVYWYRQLPEEGLKFMVYLQKENIIDESGMPKERFSAEFPKEGPSILRIQQVVRGDSAAYFCASSQGAPGNQPQHFGDGTRLSIL.

This chain links TRBV5-1 with TRBJ2-6; no clear D gene. Germline CDR1 reads SGHRS; CDR2 reads YFSETQ. Trimming removed 4 bases from V and 0 bases from J, with 20 bases in between. The CDR3 covers 19 residues. The CDR3 DNA is TGCGCCAGCAGCCCCCAAGTGTCGACAAGCTACTCTGGGGCCAACGTCCTGACTTTC. Residues: CASSPQVSTSYSGANVLTF. Filled out from reference TRBV5-1 and TRBJ2-6, the complete variable domain reads KAGVTQTPRYLIKTRGQQVTLSCSPISGHRSVSWYQQTPGQGLQFLFEYFSETQRNKGNFPGRFSGRQFSNSRSEMNVSTLELGDSALYLCASSPQVSTSYSGANVLTFGAGSRLTVL.

The chain carries TRBV6-1 and TRBJ2-7, with 8 bases lining up with TRBD2. The CDR3 sequence is 15 residues long. Germline lookup yields CDR1 MNHNS and CDR2 SASEGT. The V gene end was trimmed by 1 base and the J gene end by 1 base; junction bases not matched to a gene: 3. The chain's CDR3 is CASSEGTSISYEQYF. In DNA, the CDR3 is TGTGCCAGCAGTGAAGGGACTAGCATTTCCTACGAGCAGTACTTC.

CDR3: CASSFSRGGTTGYTF. The CDR3 nucleotides read TGTGCCAGCAGCTTCAGCCGTGGAGGGACGACTGGCTACACCTTC. The chain couples TRBV6-5 to TRBJ1-2; TRBD1 is a possible D gene (5 bases). The CDR3 consists of 15 residues. CDR1 MNHEY and CDR2 SVGAGI come from the germline V gene. Trimming left V 6 bases short and J 7 bases short, with 21 bases between.